The 5 T cell receptor gamma chains below all came from one sample that was sequenced in a study of gamma-delta T cells after stem cell transplantation. TCRdb redid clone calling on the RT-PCR reads using CATT. The table shows over 250 gamma-chain clones, with 55% to 65% occurring only once. Sample: gamma-delta T cells. The origin of the receptors is a human donor. It is not recorded whose cells these are; they may come from a transplant donor.

The CDR3 DNA reads as TGTGCCACCTGGGTCCCGAAACTCTTT. Translation: CATWVPKLF. The chain uses TRGV8 and TRGJ1 or TRGJ2. No J gene was available from TCRdb, and it was assigned here by a germline match of the DNA. Germline CDR1 and CDR2: VENAVY and YDSYNSRV. The CDR3 consists of 9 residues. J was trimmed by 12 bases and V by 5 bases; bases with no gene match: 4.

The rearrangement links TRGV9 to TRGJP. TCRdb leaves out the J gene; it was filled in here by matching the DNA to germline. The CDR3 consists of 15 residues. Germline CDR1 is GITISATS and CDR2 is ISYDGTV (reference sequence). V was pared by 4 bases and J by 4 bases, with 1 base of the junction left unmatched. Written as DNA, the CDR3 is TGTGCCTTGTGGGACCAAGAGTTGGGCAAAAAAATCAAGGTATTT. Its translation: CALWDQELGKKIKVF.

In its sample, this clone was seen once. V gene TRGV4 combines with J gene TRGJ1 or TRGJ2. TCRdb offers no J gene call, so here the DNA was matched to germline to obtain one. Trimming at V came to 2 bases and at J to 3 bases, leaving 10 bases not matched to a gene. Germline assignment: CDR1 EGSTGY and CDR2 YDSYTSSV. This CDR3 has 15 residues. CDR3 amino acids: CATWDAPPIYYKKLF. In nucleotides, the CDR3 is TGTGCCACCTGGGATGCCCCTCCCATTTATTATAAGAAACTCTTT.

This CDR3 reads CATWDRVDYKKLF. For the CDR3, the DNA is TGTGCCACCTGGGATAGGGTGGATTATAAGAAACTCTTT. V is TRGV5 and J is TRGJ1 or TRGJ2. As TCRdb names no J gene, one was assigned here on the basis of a DNA match to germline. The CDR3 covers 13 residues. Germline V CDR1 and CDR2: VINAFY, YDVSNSKD. V trimming: 4 bases; J trimming: 5 bases; junction bases outside the gene matches: 8.

Only a few counts were recorded for this clone. The rearrangement uses TRGV9 and TRGJP. With V trimmed by 5 bases and J by 3 bases, 4 bases remained unmatched. CDR1 GITISATS and CDR2 ISYDGTV come from the germline V gene (reference sequence). The CDR3 is made up of 16 amino acids. CDR3 sequence reads: CALWALQELGKKIKVF. The CDR3 coding sequence is TGTGCCTTGTGGGCGTTGCAAGAGTTGGGCAAAAAAATCAAGGTATTT.